The rows below give T cell receptor beta chains drawn from one sample of a study of T cell changes during pregnancy in multiple sclerosis. The repertoire was sequenced with immunoSEQ multiplex PCR; TCRdb's copy has only in-frame clones and lacks some. Here the sample spans 40,000 or so clones, about 90% being singletons. The specimen was CD4+ T cells from peripheral blood mononuclear cells, collected in the third trimester of pregnancy. These receptors all stem from a female donor in good health, enrolled as a control in a pregnancy study. CDR3s include the opening cysteine and the closing phenylalanine or tryptophan. The order of the fields is J gene, V gene, clone size, D gene, CDR3 protein, CDR3 DNA. A D gene is named only where the DNA matches it firmly. Clone sizes are given selectively: once, few, many, or a class where the clone is expanded.

TRBJ2-1 TRBV15 - TRBD1 CATSRDKRGQVDEQFF TGTGCCACCAGCAGAGATAAGAGAGGACAGGTGGATGAGCAGTTCTTC
TRBJ2-3 TRBV5-1 - - CASSTMGAGADTQYF TGCGCCAGCAGCACGATGGGGGCCGGTGCAGATACGCAGTATTTT
TRBJ2-2 TRBV7-9 - TRBD2 CASSSGTSGRAKNTGELFF TGTGCCAGCAGCTCAGGGACTAGCGGGAGGGCCAAGAACACCGGGGAGCTGTTTTTT
TRBJ1-1 TRBV6-1 - TRBD1 CASRSRDRVRTEAFF TGTGCCAGCAGGAGCCGGGACAGGGTACGCACTGAAGCTTTCTTT
TRBJ2-3 TRBV6-6 - - CASSPLSDTQYF TGTGCCAGCAGCCCTCTTTCAGATACGCAGTATTTT
TRBJ2-2 TRBV4-3 once - CASSLQSYLENTGELFF TGCGCCAGCAGCCTCCAATCCTACCTAGAGAACACCGGGGAGCTGTTTTTT
TRBJ1-4 TRBV10-2 - - CASNGGKVATNEKLFF TGCGCCAGCAATGGAGGGAAGGTAGCAACTAATGAAAAACTGTTTTTT
TRBJ2-7 TRBV25-1 - TRBD2 CASRASGTGQYF TGTGCCAGCAGGGCTAGCGGGACGGGGCAGTACTTC
TRBJ2-7 TRBV27 - - CASSRAGRASYEQYF TGTGCCAGCAGCCGCGCCGGGAGAGCGTCCTACGAGCAGTACTTC
TRBJ1-3 TRBV4-3 - TRBD1 CASSQVGAGGGNTIYF TGCGCCAGCAGCCAAGTAGGGGCAGGGGGCGGAAACACCATATATTTT
TRBJ1-2 TRBV7-2 - TRBD1 CASIRDRPGGYTF TGTGCCAGCATTAGGGACAGGCCAGGGGGCTACACCTTC
TRBJ1-3 TRBV10-3 - - CAISESGSSGNTIYF TGTGCCATCAGTGAGTCAGGGAGCTCTGGAAACACCATATATTTT
TRBJ2-6 TRBV19 - TRBD2 CASSRAPPALAGGSGANVLTF TGTGCCAGTAGTAGGGCACCCCCGGCCCTAGCGGGAGGGTCAGGGGCCAACGTCCTGACTTTC
TRBJ1-1 TRBV11-2 - TRBD1 CASSLTRTGGTEAFF TGTGCCAGCAGCTTGACCCGAACAGGGGGCACTGAAGCTTTCTTT
TRBJ2-1 TRBV27 - TRBD1 CASSLLSEGAEQFF TGTGCCAGCAGTTTACTCTCCGAGGGGGCGGAGCAGTTCTTC
TRBJ2-7 TRBV28 - - CASWGRTTGEQYF TGTGCCAGCTGGGGGAGGACTACGGGCGAGCAGTACTTC
TRBJ2-1 TRBV28 - TRBD2 CASSLDGTILFSNEQFF TGTGCCAGCAGTTTAGACGGGACTATCCTTTTTAGTAATGAGCAGTTCTTC
TRBJ2-5 TRBV29-1 - - CSVVGGAVETQYF TGCAGCGTTGTTGGTGGAGCGGTTGAGACCCAGTACTTC
TRBJ2-1 TRBV29-1 - TRBD2 CSLAGGLGNEQFF TGCAGCCTAGCGGGGGGGCTTGGCAATGAGCAGTTCTTC
TRBJ2-7 TRBV9 once TRBD1 CASSVRGQGTYEQYF TGTGCCAGCAGCGTGAGGGGACAGGGGACCTACGAGCAGTACTTC
TRBJ2-3 TRBV15 - - CATSREGQRTDTQYF TGTGCCACCAGCAGAGAAGGTCAGAGGACAGATACGCAGTATTTT
TRBJ1-3 TRBV2 - - CASSAGEAGNTIYF TGTGCCAGCAGTGCGGGGGAGGCTGGAAACACCATATATTTT
TRBJ2-1 TRBV7-3 - TRBD2 CASSLAGTSGRNEQFF TGTGCCAGCAGCTTGGCCGGGACTAGCGGGAGGAATGAGCAGTTCTTC
TRBJ1-2 TRBV18 - - CASSDREHYGYTF TGTGCCAGCTCGGACCGGGAACACTATGGCTACACCTTC
TRBJ1-4 TRBV5-1 - - CASSLAGGLTNEKLFF TGCGCCAGCAGCTTGGCCGGCGGGCTAACTAATGAAAAACTGTTTTTT
TRBJ2-7 TRBV6-1 - - CASSGLDRYEQYF TGTGCCAGCAGTGGATTAGACAGATACGAGCAGTACTTC
TRBJ2-1 TRBV7-3 - TRBD2 CASSPTSGSYNEQFF TGTGCCAGCAGCCCGACTAGCGGGAGTTACAATGAGCAGTTCTTC
TRBJ2-3 TRBV4-1 - TRBD2 CASSQFPLAGGTDTQYF TGCGCCAGCAGCCAATTCCCTCTAGCGGGAGGTACAGATACGCAGTATTTT
TRBJ2-7 TRBV28 once - CASSLRVPYEQYF TGTGCCAGCAGTTTGCGGGTCCCATACGAGCAGTACTTC
TRBJ2-1 TRBV7-3 - - CASSSTLGSYNEQFF TGTGCCAGCAGCTCGACACTAGGATCCTACAATGAGCAGTTCTTC
TRBJ1-6 TRBV15 once - CATSRDPGEPLHF TGTGCCACCAGCAGAGATCCGGGGGAACCCCTCCACTTT
TRBJ1-3 TRBV30 few - CAWSVQGGNTIYF TGTGCCTGGAGTGTACAGGGTGGAAACACCATATATTTT
TRBJ2-7 TRBV7-2 - TRBD2 CASSWTSGTYEQYF TGTGCCAGCAGCTGGACTAGCGGAACCTACGAGCAGTACTTC
TRBJ2-7 TRBV18 medium-sized - CASSPSGEVTLTNF TGTGCCAGCTCACCTTCGGGGGAAGTGACCCTTACAAACTTC
TRBJ1-2 TRBV10-3 - - CAISEREGGYTF TGTGCCATCAGTGAGAGGGAGGGTGGCTACACCTTC
TRBJ1-2 TRBV27 - - CASSNLRQNSNYGYTF TGTGCCAGCAGTAACCTAAGACAGAACTCTAACTATGGCTACACCTTC
TRBJ1-2 TRBV19 - - CASSIDLAGGYTF TGTGCCAGTAGTATAGACCTTGCGGGGGGCTACACCTTC
TRBJ1-2 TRBV7-2 - TRBD1 CASSLDRGLGYTF TGTGCCAGCAGCCTGGACAGGGGGCTTGGCTACACCTTC
TRBJ1-1 TRBV6-1 - - CASSASRGGSAFF TGTGCCAGCAGTGCGTCACGGGGAGGCTCAGCTTTCTTT
TRBJ2-5 TRBV9 - TRBD2 CASSVGGGTSGGETQYF TGTGCCAGCAGCGTAGGAGGGGGGACTAGCGGGGGAGAGACCCAGTACTTC
TRBJ1-5 TRBV7-2 - - CASRVGVDQPQHF TGTGCCAGCAGGGTGGGAGTGGATCAGCCCCAGCATTTT
TRBJ1-1 TRBV2 - - CASKREVNTEAFF TGTGCCAGCAAAAGGGAGGTGAACACTGAAGCTTTCTTT
TRBJ1-2 TRBV5-4 - TRBD1 CASSGGQGFYGYTF TGTGCCAGCAGCGGGGGACAGGGCTTCTATGGCTACACCTTC
TRBJ2-7 TRBV28 - - CASKGTYEQYF TGTGCCAGCAAGGGGACCTACGAGCAGTACTTC
TRBJ2-3 TRBV6-7 - - CASSYPSGDSAYDTQYF TGTGCCAGCAGTTACCCGTCCGGGGACTCCGCCTACGATACGCAGTATTTT
TRBJ1-1 TRBV6-5 - - CASSYNSRDTEAFF TGTGCCAGCAGTTACAACTCCCGGGACACTGAAGCTTTCTTT
TRBJ2-7 TRBV30 - - CAWSLDPGSHTGQYF TGTGCCTGGAGTCTTGATCCGGGATCTCATACTGGGCAGTACTTC